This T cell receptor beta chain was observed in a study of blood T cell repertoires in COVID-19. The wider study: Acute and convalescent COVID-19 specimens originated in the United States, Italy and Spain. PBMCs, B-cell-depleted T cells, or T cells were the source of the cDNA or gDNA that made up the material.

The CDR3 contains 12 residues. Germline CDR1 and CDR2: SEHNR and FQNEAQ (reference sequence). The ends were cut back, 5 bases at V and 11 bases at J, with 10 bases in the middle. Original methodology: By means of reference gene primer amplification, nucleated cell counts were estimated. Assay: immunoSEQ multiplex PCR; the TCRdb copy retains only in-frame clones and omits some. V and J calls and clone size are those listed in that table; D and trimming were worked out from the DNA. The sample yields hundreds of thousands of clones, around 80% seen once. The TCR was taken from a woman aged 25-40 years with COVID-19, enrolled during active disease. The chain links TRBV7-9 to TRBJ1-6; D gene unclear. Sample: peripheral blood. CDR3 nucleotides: TGTGCCAGCAGCCAGGATCGGCCACCCCTCCACTTT. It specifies CASSQDRPPLHF.